This T cell receptor beta chain was recovered during a study of cytomegalovirus exposure and HLA in healthy donors. As concerns this clone: Its specificity is unknown.

The CDR3 is 14 amino acids. V dropped 6 bases and J dropped 0 bases, with 9 bases sitting between them. Germline V CDR1 and CDR2: MNHEY, SMNVEV (reference sequence). Study-level findings and limits: A later analysis linked a missense variant in DCLRE1C to the trimming of TCR beta V and J genes.

Both 60 Vbeta primers and 13 Jbeta primers went into the PCR. Profiled with immunoSEQ multiplex PCR; TCRdb holds only in-frame clones, not every one. This repertoire shows around 150,000 clones, 79% found once; its top ten account for roughly 3.6%. The TCR originated in a human donor in good health. Material: PBMCs. V and J are TRBV27 and TRBJ2-1; D is unresolved. CDR3 residues: CASSSSSSYNEQFF. The CDR3 DNA sequence: TGTGCCAGCAGCTCCTCCTCCTCCTACAATGAGCAGTTCTTC.